The 9 T cell receptor beta chains given below trace back to one sample, sequenced in a study of immune evolution from preneoplasia to lung adenocarcinoma. Method: immunoSEQ multiplex PCR; TCRdb's copy keeps in-frame clones and lacks some. The profile shows more than 9,000 clones, less than 85% of them singletons. Sequencing was performed on FFPE minimally invasive lung adenocarcinoma tissue. All receptors come from a person aged 70 to 85 with lung adenocarcinoma.

This chain links TRBV29-1 with TRBJ1-5, with 7 bases identical to TRBD1. This CDR3 is 14 amino acids long. Germline V CDR1 and CDR2: SQVTM, ANQGSEA. J gave up 4 bases and V 7 bases, and 10 bases lay outside the gene matches. CDR3 region: CSARTPGQNQPQHF. CDR3 bases: TGCAGCGCCCGTACCCCGGGACAGAATCAGCCCCAGCATTTT. The full variable domain, in which reference TRBV29-1 and TRBJ1-5 provide the parts outside the CDR3, is SAVISQKPSRDICQRGTSLTIQCQVDSQVTMMFWYRQQPGQSLTLIATANQGSEATYESGFVIDKFPISRPNLTFSTLTVSNMSPEDSSIYLCSARTPGQNQPQHFGDGTRLSIL.

The rearrangement links TRBV10-2 to TRBJ2-1; 11 bases align to TRBD2. This CDR3 is 15 amino acids long. Germline trimming cut 6 bases from V and 5 bases from J; bases unmatched to any gene: 6. Per germline, CDR1 WSHSY and CDR2 SAAADI. CDR3 sequence: CASRYTSGSDNEQFF. The CDR3 bases are TGCGCCAGCAGGTACACTAGCGGGAGCGACAATGAGCAGTTCTTC.

This chain connects TRBV7-6 to TRBJ1-5; 7 bases align to TRBD1. CDR3 length: 15 residues. Losses at the gene ends were 2 bases for V and 7 bases for J; bases not matched to a gene: 8. The germline gives CDR1 SGHVS, CDR2 FNYEAQ. As DNA, the CDR3 is TGTGCCAGCAGCTTATCCCGGGACAGTCGACAGCCCCAGCATTTT. Amino acids: CASSLSRDSRQPQHF.

The CDR3 sequence is CASSVDNRLSGNTIYF. In DNA, the CDR3 is TGTGCCAGCAGCGTAGATAACAGGCTTTCTGGAAACACCATATATTTT. The genes are TRBV9 and TRBJ1-3, with D possibly matching TRBD1 (5 bases). Trimming stripped 0 bases from V and 1 base from J, with 11 bases between. Germline values: CDR1 SGDLS, CDR2 YYNGEE. The CDR3 extends over 16 amino acids.

The J gene is TRBJ2-3, the V gene TRBV30, with D perhaps being TRBD1 or TRBD2 (5 bases each). V lost 2 bases to trimming and J lost 7 bases, with 19 bases between them. Germline CDR1 reads GTSNPN; CDR2 reads SVGIG (reference sequence). This CDR3 region has 15 residues. CDR3: CAWSTGALVGNTQYF. The DNA of the CDR3 is TGTGCCTGGAGTACCGGGGCCCTTGTAGGCAATACGCAGTATTTT.

The table lists this clone with a count of one. The chain carries TRBV5-8 and TRBJ2-3; 11 nucleotides line up with TRBD1. Unmatched junction bases numbered 7, after V lost 7 bases and J lost 6 bases. From germline, CDR1 is SGHTS and CDR2 YDEGEE. The CDR3 totals 14 residues. In nucleotides, the CDR3 is TGTGCCAGCCACACGGGACAGGGGGTGGATACGCAGTATTTT. Its protein product is CASHTGQGVDTQYF.

The chain uses TRBV7-9 and TRBJ2-6; perhaps D is TRBD1 or TRBD2 (5 bases each). V was cut by 1 base and J by 0 bases, with 10 bases left in between. CDR1 and CDR2 (germline): SEHNR, FQNEAQ (reference sequence). The length of the CDR3 is 17 residues. In DNA, the CDR3 is TGTGCCAGCAGCTTAGGAGGGGTCGACTCTGGGGCCAACGTCCTGACTTTC. Translating gives CASSLGGVDSGANVLTF. Using reference TRBV7-9 and TRBJ2-6 for the parts outside the CDR3, the full variable domain is DTGVSQNPRHKITKRGQNVTFRCDPISEHNRLYWYRQTLGQGPEFLTYFQNEAQLEKSRLLSDRFSAERPKGSFSTLEIQRTEQGDSAMYLCASSLGGVDSGANVLTFGAGSRLTVL.

In this sample, this clone turned up once. The chain links TRBV30 to TRBJ2-2; unclear D gene. The CDR3 covers 14 residues. Germline V gives CDR1 GTSNPN, CDR2 SVGIG (reference sequence). Trimming pared 4 bases from V and 2 bases from J, leaving 11 bases between. The CDR3: CAWTASFNTGELFF. The CDR3 nucleotides read TGTGCCTGGACTGCTAGTTTTAACACCGGGGAGCTGTTTTTT. The complete variable domain, with remaining parts taken from reference TRBV30 and TRBJ2-2, reads SQTIHQWPATLVQPVGSPLSLECTVEGTSNPNLYWYRQAAGRGLQLLFYSVGIGQISSEVPQNLSASRPQDRQFILSSKKLLLSDSGFYLCAWTASFNTGELFFGEGSRLTVL.

CDR3 nucleotides: TGTGCCAGCAGTTCCCTCCGGACTAGCGGGTTGGCCTACGAGCAGTACTTC. This gives the protein CASSSLRTSGLAYEQYF. The chain has TRBV27 and TRBJ2-7; 11 bases line up with TRBD2. CDR1 and CDR2 (germline): MNHEY, SMNVEV (reference sequence). CDR3 length: 17 amino acids. V lost 4 bases and J lost 2; bases outside the gene matches: 10.